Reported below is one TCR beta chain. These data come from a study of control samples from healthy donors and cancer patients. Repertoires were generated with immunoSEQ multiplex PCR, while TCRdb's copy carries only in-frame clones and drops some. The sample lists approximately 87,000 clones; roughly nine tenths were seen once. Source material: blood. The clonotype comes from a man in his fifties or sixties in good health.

CDR3 region: CASSLVLRGNEQFF. CDR3 nucleotide sequence: TGTGCCAGCAGCTTAGTTTTACGAGGGAATGAGCAGTTCTTC. The gene calls are TRBV7-2 and TRBJ2-1; D is possibly TRBD2 (5 bases). The germline CDR1 and CDR2 sequences are SGHTA and FQGNSA. The ends were cut back, 1 base at V and 7 bases at J, with 11 bases in the middle. The CDR3 is made up of 14 amino acids.